Below are 29 T cell receptor beta chains sequenced from a single sample in a study of cytomegalovirus exposure and HLA in healthy donors. PCR was performed using 60 Vbeta and 13 Jbeta primers. Clones were read by immunoSEQ multiplex PCR, and TCRdb kept only the in-frame ones, dropping some. This table holds under 70,000 clones, approximately 80% found once. The material sequenced was PBMCs. The receptor set was obtained from a man aged 45-60 years in good health and CMV-seronegative.

The rearrangement links TRBV4-2 to TRBJ2-3; TRBD1 agrees at 7 bases. Trimming cost V 4 bases and J 6 bases; bases outside gene matches: 13. The CDR3 totals 16 residues. CDR1 and CDR2 from the germline V gene are LGHNA and YNFKEQ. This CDR3 is CASSPGIGGDGDTQYF. The CDR3 nucleotides are TGTGCCAGCAGCCCTGGAATAGGGGGCGACGGGGATACGCAGTATTTT.

This chain uses TRBV7-3 with TRBJ2-3; TRBD2 aligns across 8 bases. V trimming: 4 bases; J trimming: 5 bases; junction bases outside the gene matches: 11. The CDR3 is 16 amino acids. CDR1 is SGHTA and CDR2 is FQGTGA in the germline V gene. CDR3 sequence: CASSSLNGGALDTQYF. The CDR3 DNA reads as TGTGCCAGCAGCTCCCTTAACGGGGGGGCTTTAGATACGCAGTATTTT.

J is TRBJ1-5 and V is TRBV30; D possibly corresponds to TRBD1 (5 bases). The V gene's germline CDR1 is GTSNPN and CDR2 SVGIG (reference sequence). The CDR3 loop spans 13 amino acids. Trimming took 0 bases from V and 7 from J, leaving 10 bases between them. The CDR3 bases are TGTGCCTGGAGTGTCGGAGCAGGGCAGCCCCAGCATTTT. Translating gives CAWSVGAGQPQHF. The complete variable domain, with remaining parts taken from reference TRBV30 and TRBJ1-5, reads SQTIHQWPATLVQPVGSPLSLECTVEGTSNPNLYWYRQAAGRGLQLLFYSVGIGQISSEVPQNLSASRPQDRQFILSSKKLLLSDSGFYLCAWSVGAGQPQHFGDGTRLSIL.

This clone was found a few times. This CDR3 reads CASSPRLASGGPGTQYF. The DNA for the CDR3 is TGTGCCAGCAGCCCCCGACTGGCTAGCGGGGGCCCGGGGACGCAGTATTTT. This chain connects TRBV11-3 to TRBJ2-3; 10 bases are a match to TRBD2. From germline, CDR1 is SGHNT and CDR2 YENEEA. V shed 5 bases and J 9 bases; nucleotides not matched to a gene: 17. This CDR3 contains 17 residues.

The rearrangement joins TRBV4-1 to TRBJ1-2, with D possibly TRBD1 on 6 matching bases. The CDR3 length is 16 residues. CDR1 is MGHRA and CDR2 is YSYEKL in the germline V gene. Trimming cost V 2 bases and J 4 bases, with 17 bases left between them. This CDR3 reads CASSQFLPGTSYGYTF. As DNA, the CDR3 is TGCGCCAGCAGCCAATTCCTCCCCGGGACAAGCTATGGCTACACCTTC.

The V and J genes are TRBV4-2 and TRBJ1-2; D is ambiguous. The CDR3 runs 16 residues. Looked up from germline, CDR1 is LGHNA and CDR2 is YNFKEQ. Trimming removed 1 base from V and 0 bases from J, with 12 bases in between. CDR3 DNA: TGTGCCAGCAGCCAAGTCGTGGCGGATGCTAACTATGGCTACACCTTC. It specifies CASSQVVADANYGYTF.

The rearrangement links TRBV5-1 to TRBJ2-5; no clear D. The CDR3 runs 13 residues. V dropped 0 bases and J dropped 5 bases, with 8 bases sitting between them. Germline assignment: CDR1 SGHRS and CDR2 YFSETQ. The CDR3, as DNA: TGCGCCAGCAGCTTGGATTATAGCGAGACCCAGTACTTC. It specifies CASSLDYSETQYF.

The chain couples TRBV7-2 to TRBJ1-4; 7 bases line up with TRBD1. The length of the CDR3 is 15 residues. Germline values: CDR1 SGHTA, CDR2 FQGNSA. With V trimmed by 3 bases and J by 7 bases, 8 bases remained unmatched. CDR3 nucleotides: TGTGCCAGCAGCTTGACAGGGAACGGGGGTGAAAAACTGTTTTTT. Its translation: CASSLTGNGGEKLFF.

A word on this clone: Because the CDR3 is missing its conserved closing phenylalanine or tryptophan, this is likely a read error. The DNA is left out, because the CDR3 cannot be placed on it with certainty; the CDR3 is given as TCRdb lists it. The CDR3 protein is CSVDVRVALS. This chain uses TRBV29-1 with TRBJ2-7; the D call of TRBD1 is as the table states it, not checked on the DNA. The CDR3 contains 10 residues when both ends are counted. Per the germline V gene, CDR1 is SQVTM and CDR2 is ANQGSEA.

The V gene is TRBV12-5, the J gene TRBJ1-3; D remains ambiguous. The CDR3 covers 15 residues. Germline CDR1 LGHNT, CDR2 FRNRAP. Trimming pared 3 bases from V and 0 bases from J, leaving 9 bases between. The DNA for the CDR3 is TGTGCTAGTGGTTTCGGGAACCTCTCTGGAAACACCATATATTTT. As protein: CASGFGNLSGNTIYF.

The rearrangement uses TRBV7-2 and TRBJ1-2; 7 bases line up with TRBD1. This CDR3 comprises 14 residues. Germline CDR1 reads SGHTA; CDR2 reads FQGNSA. Germline trimming cut 0 bases from V and 12 bases from J; bases unmatched to any gene: 10. CDR3 protein: CASSLARGDRENTF. The CDR3 coding sequence is TGTGCCAGCAGCTTAGCGAGGGGAGACAGGGAAAACACCTTC.

Concerning this clone: This specimen includes other DNA sequences encoding the same CDR3. This chain joins TRBV27 and TRBJ2-7; the D gene is possibly TRBD1 (6 bases). Per germline, CDR1 MNHEY and CDR2 SMNVEV (reference sequence). This CDR3 region has 14 residues. Trimming took off 0 bases at V and 1 base at J, with 7 bases between the two ends. As DNA, the CDR3 is TGTGCCAGCAGTTTATCGCAGGGGTCCTACGAGCAGTACTTC. Protein product: CASSLSQGSYEQYF.

V is TRBV4-2 and J is TRBJ2-7; tentative D call: TRBD1 (6 bases). V lost 0 bases and J 2 bases, leaving 17 bases between the germline ends. CDR3 size: 17 residues. Looked up from germline, CDR1 is LGHNA and CDR2 is YNFKEQ. The CDR3, as DNA: TGTGCCAGCAGCCAAGAGGGGGTAGGGACAATTACCTACGAGCAGTACTTC. Encoded protein: CASSQEGVGTITYEQYF.

This clone was seen a single time. The rearrangement uses TRBV5-4 and TRBJ2-7, with D perhaps TRBD2 (6 bases). Trimming removed 4 bases from V and 9 bases from J, with 14 bases in between. This CDR3 region has 12 residues. Germline V gene data show CDR1 as SGHNT and CDR2 as YYREEE (reference sequence). The CDR3 region has the DNA TGTGCCAGCAGCCCGGGCACCGGGGGGCAGTACTTC. This translates into CASSPGTGGQYF.

The chain uses TRBV7-8 and TRBJ2-1, with D perhaps TRBD1 (6 bases). Germline V gene data show CDR1 as SGHVS and CDR2 as FQNEAQ. Trimming removed 5 bases from V and 7 bases from J, with 9 bases in between. CDR3 length equals 12 residues. The CDR3 reads CASSTQGNEQFF. In nucleotides, the CDR3 is TGTGCCAGCAGCACTCAGGGGAATGAGCAGTTCTTC.

The chain employs TRBV5-4 and TRBJ2-5; D call uncertain. Germline V gene lookup returns CDR1 SGHNT and CDR2 YYREEE (reference sequence). This CDR3 contains 13 residues. V shed 5 bases and J shed 5 bases, with 13 bases lying between them. CDR3 bases: TGTGCCAGCAGTCCTGAGATGTCCGAGACCCAGTACTTC. Its protein product is CASSPEMSETQYF.

This chain joins TRBV7-8 and TRBJ1-5; possibly TRBD1 for D (5 bases). The CDR3 runs to 15 residues. Per the germline V gene, CDR1 is SGHVS and CDR2 is FQNEAQ. Trimming took off 1 base at V and 5 bases at J, with 12 bases between the two ends. This CDR3 reads CASSLVPGLYQPQHF. The DNA of the CDR3 is TGTGCCAGCAGCTTAGTCCCAGGGTTATATCAGCCCCAGCATTTT. The full variable domain, in which reference TRBV7-8 and TRBJ1-5 provide the parts outside the CDR3, is GAGVSQSPRYKVAKRGQDVALRCDPISGHVSLFWYQQALGQGPEFLTYFQNEAQLDKSGLPSDRFFAERPEGSVSTLKIQRTQQEDSAVYLCASSLVPGLYQPQHFGDGTRLSIL.

The chain carries TRBV27 and TRBJ1-2; 10 bases fit TRBD1. CDR3 size: 14 residues. The V gene end was trimmed by 6 bases and the J gene end by 2 bases; junction bases not matched to a gene: 3. Germline assignment: CDR1 MNHEY and CDR2 SMNVEV (reference sequence). CDR3 bases: TGTGCCAGCAGCCTGACAGGGGGCAACTATGGCTACACCTTC. Amino acids: CASSLTGGNYGYTF.

This chain links TRBV4-1 with TRBJ2-3, with 12 positions matching TRBD2. This CDR3 has 15 residues. V gave up 5 bases and J gave up 6 bases; unmatched junction bases: 6. Germline values: CDR1 MGHRA, CDR2 YSYEKL. The CDR3 nucleotides are TGCGCCAGCAGCTCGCTAGCGGGGGGGCATGATACGCAGTATTTT. It encodes CASSSLAGGHDTQYF.

This clone was counted a single time. This chain connects TRBV4-3 to TRBJ2-1; 9 positions match TRBD2. CDR3 length: 17 amino acids. CDR1 is LGHNA and CDR2 is YSLEER in the germline V gene. V lost 0 bases, J lost 5 bases, and 8 bases stayed unmatched. CDR3 DNA: TGCGCCAGCAGCCAAGATCCAGCGGGGGGAGAAAACAATGAGCAGTTCTTC. It specifies CASSQDPAGGENNEQFF.

The chain links TRBV5-1 to TRBJ2-1, with D possibly matching TRBD1 (6 bases). CDR3 size: 15 residues. From germline, CDR1 is SGHRS and CDR2 YFSETQ. Trimming cost V 0 bases and J 9 bases, with 16 bases left between them. The CDR3 sequence: CASSLAQGWDSEQFF. The CDR3 coding sequence is TGCGCCAGCAGCTTGGCCCAGGGGTGGGATAGTGAGCAGTTCTTC.

V is TRBV18 and J is TRBJ2-1, with 10 positions matching TRBD2. The CDR3 consists of 15 residues. Trimming removed 3 bases from V and 2 bases from J; junction bases left unmatched: 1. Per the germline V gene, CDR1 is KGHSH and CDR2 is LQKENI. The CDR3 sequence: CASSPSGGPYNEQFF. Written as DNA, the CDR3 is TGTGCCAGCTCACCTAGCGGGGGGCCCTACAATGAGCAGTTCTTC.

The rearrangement joins TRBV19 to TRBJ1-4, with D possibly being TRBD1 (5 bases). This CDR3 spans 14 amino acids. V lost 1 base to trimming and J lost 11 bases, with 14 bases between them. Germline values: CDR1 LNHDA, CDR2 SQIVND (reference sequence). The DNA for the CDR3 is TGTGCCAGTAGTATAGTCCAGGGCCCGAGGAAACTGTTTTTT. Protein: CASSIVQGPRKLFF.

The CDR3 nucleotides are TGTGCCATCAGTTCCCTAGGGACTGGCGGAGATACGCAGTATTTT. This translates into CAISSLGTGGDTQYF. The chain joins TRBV10-3 to TRBJ2-3, with D perhaps matching TRBD2 (6 bases). CDR3 length equals 15 residues. Germline loops: CDR1 ENHRY, CDR2 SYGVKD. The V and J ends lost 5 bases and 5 bases respectively, with 17 bases between them.

This clone has more than one count but fewer than ten. The chain joins TRBV5-1 to TRBJ1-1, with D possibly TRBD1 on 6 matching bases. The germline V and J ends were trimmed by 6 bases and 6 bases, with 21 bases remaining between them. This CDR3 region has 15 residues. The germline V gene has CDR1 SGHRS and CDR2 YFSETQ. The chain's CDR3 is CASTIGAGAGAEAFF. CDR3 nucleotide sequence: TGCGCCAGCACCATTGGGGCGGGGGCTGGGGCTGAAGCTTTCTTT.

A few counts support this clone. This chain connects TRBV6-1 to TRBJ1-1, with unresolved D. Trimming cost V 7 bases and J 5 bases, with 14 bases left between them. The CDR3 covers 13 residues. Germline V gene sequence: CDR1 MNHNS, CDR2 SASEGT. The CDR3 loop is CASTMVLGTEAFF. The DNA of the CDR3 is TGTGCCAGCACGATGGTTCTCGGTACTGAAGCTTTCTTT.

The chain joins TRBV28 to TRBJ1-5; a possible D gene is TRBD1 (6 bases). The CDR3 totals 18 residues. The V gene lost 5 bases and the J gene lost 2 bases, with 22 bases spanning the gap. The germline V gene encodes CDR1 MDHEN and CDR2 SYDVKM. The CDR3 region has the DNA TGTGCCAGCAGTCCCATAAGGGGGGGGGCATTGGGCAATCAGCCCCAGCATTTT. Protein sequence: CASSPIRGGALGNQPQHF. Full variable domain (outside the CDR3, taken from reference TRBV28 and TRBJ1-5): DVKVTQSSRYLVKRTGEKVFLECVQDMDHENMFWYRQDPGLGLRLIYFSYDVKMKEKGDIPEGYSVSREKKERFSLILESASTNQTSMYLCASSPIRGGALGNQPQHFGDGTRLSIL.

The chain uses TRBV7-9 and TRBJ2-5, with D perhaps TRBD2 (5 bases). Germline V gives CDR1 SEHNR, CDR2 FQNEAQ (reference sequence). V lost 7 bases and J lost 5, with 20 bases in between. The CDR3 sequence is 15 residues long. The CDR3 DNA is TGTGCCAGCATCCTAGTAACGGGGTGGTGGGAGACCCAGTACTTC. This translates into CASILVTGWWETQYF.

This chain connects TRBV13 to TRBJ1-3; D is unresolved. Germline CDR1 reads PRHDT; CDR2 reads FYEKMQ (reference sequence). The CDR3 is made up of 15 amino acids. Between the trimmed V and J ends, which lost 3 bases and 4 bases, there was a span of 13 bases. The CDR3 nucleotides read TGTGCCAGCAGCTTCTCACTGAGACTGGGAAACACCATATATTTT. The encoded protein is CASSFSLRLGNTIYF.